The 16 T cell receptor beta chains reported below all come from one sample, sequenced in a study of shared clonotypes between healthy human individuals. Produced via immunoSEQ multiplex PCR; TCRdb's table is partial and in-frame only. Of about 360,000 clones listed, around 70% are singletons. The sequenced sample consisted of memory CD4+ T cells sorted from blood. Specified subset: CD45RA-negative fraction. The receptor set was obtained from a man under 40 in good health.

The V and J genes are TRBV7-2 and TRBJ2-1; 14 nucleotides line up with TRBD2. The CDR3 length is 15 residues. Germline values: CDR1 SGHTA, CDR2 FQGNSA. After removal of 5 bases from V and 10 bases from J, the junction contained 7 bases not matched to a gene. The CDR3 DNA reads as TGTGCCAGCAGCAAGGGACTAGCGGGAGTAACAGAGCAGTTCTTC. As protein: CASSKGLAGVTEQFF.

This clone occurred once. The chain links TRBV27 to TRBJ2-5, with TRBD2 identical over 7 bases. V lost 7 bases, J lost 6 bases, and 8 bases stayed unmatched. This CDR3 has 13 residues. CDR1 is MNHEY and CDR2 is SMNVEV in the germline V gene (reference sequence). CDR3 loop: CASTIPGGQTQYF. For the CDR3, the DNA is TGTGCCAGCACCATCCCGGGGGGACAGACCCAGTACTTC.

This clone was counted a few times. V usage is TRBV11-1 and J usage is TRBJ2-1; TRBD1 matches 9 bases. Trimming took 7 bases from V and 5 from J; bases not matched to a gene: 12. CDR1 and CDR2 from the germline V gene are SGHAT and FQDESV (reference sequence). The CDR3 spans 16 residues. As DNA, the CDR3 is TGTGCCAGCACCCCGCGGGGGACAGGGCGTAACAATGAGCAGTTCTTC. Its translation: CASTPRGTGRNNEQFF.

The sample holds one count of this clone. The rearrangement uses TRBV7-9 and TRBJ2-5; a possible D gene is TRBD2 (5 bases). Trimming cost V 5 bases and J 4 bases, with 8 bases left between them. CDR1 and CDR2 from the germline V gene are SEHNR and FQNEAQ (reference sequence). This CDR3 has 12 amino acids. The DNA of the CDR3 is TGTGCCAGCAGCCAAGGACTAGAGACCCAGTACTTC. Amino acids: CASSQGLETQYF.

CDR3 DNA: TGTGCCAGCAGTTTAAACGCCTACAGTGAAGCTTTCTTT. Translation gives CASSLNAYSEAFF. The J gene is TRBJ1-1, the V gene TRBV27; D is undetermined. The germline V and J ends were trimmed by 2 bases and 7 bases, with 11 bases remaining between them. This CDR3 has 13 residues. Germline assignment: CDR1 MNHEY and CDR2 SMNVEV (reference sequence).

The chain links TRBV6-6 to TRBJ2-7, with D uncertain. The CDR3 is made up of 15 amino acids. The V gene's germline CDR1 is MNHNY and CDR2 SVGAGI (reference sequence). V was trimmed by 5 bases and J by 3 bases, leaving 17 bases between them. CDR3 nucleotides: TGTGCCAGCAGTAGCCCCCGGCTTGACGGCTACGAGCAGTACTTC. Its translation: CASSSPRLDGYEQYF.

This chain joins TRBV19 and TRBJ2-1, with a weak D call TRBD1 (6 bases). Trimming left V 3 bases short and J 3 bases short, with 21 bases between. CDR1 is LNHDA, CDR2 SQIVND, per germline (reference sequence). CDR3 length: 18 residues. The CDR3 sequence: CASSIPSFTGQVYNEQFF. CDR3 nucleotides: TGTGCCAGTAGTATCCCCTCTTTTACAGGGCAGGTCTACAATGAGCAGTTCTTC.

This clone has a single count. A much more abundant neighbour one base away suggests this may be a read error. V and J are TRBV5-4 and TRBJ2-7; 13 bases agree with TRBD2. Germline V gene sequence: CDR1 SGHNT, CDR2 YYREEE (reference sequence). Trimming at V came to 3 bases and at J to 2 bases, leaving 11 bases not matched to a gene. The CDR3 has 18 residues. CDR3: CASSSPTRGTSGAYEQYF. DNA for the CDR3: TGTGCCAGCAGCTCCCCGACGAGGGGGACTAGCGGGGCCTACGAGCAGTACTTC.

This chain connects TRBV7-6 to TRBJ2-1; the match to TRBD2 covers 9 bases. There are 16 residues in the CDR3. Germline CDR1 reads SGHVS; CDR2 reads FNYEAQ. J was trimmed by 4 bases and V by 5 bases; bases with no gene match: 9. Written as DNA, the CDR3 is TGTGCCAGCAGCACCCCTAGCGGGACGGGTTACAATGAGCAGTTCTTC. Protein: CASSTPSGTGYNEQFF.

The rearrangement links TRBV7-9 to TRBJ2-7; 7 positions match TRBD1. V was clipped by 5 bases and J by 3 bases; unmatched bases: 7. Germline lookup yields CDR1 SEHNR and CDR2 FQNEAQ (reference sequence). The CDR3 loop spans 14 amino acids. The CDR3 coding sequence is TGTGCCAGCAGCCCCCGGACAGGTATCTACGAGCAGTACTTC. This gives the protein CASSPRTGIYEQYF.

The genes are TRBV7-8 and TRBJ2-7, with 8 bases matching TRBD2. The CDR3 totals 15 residues. From germline, CDR1 is SGHVS and CDR2 FQNEAQ. Trimming removed 5 bases from V and 0 bases from J; junction bases left unmatched: 6. As DNA, the CDR3 is TGTGCCAGCAGCCAATTGCGGGGGGTCTCCTACGAGCAGTACTTC. Translation: CASSQLRGVSYEQYF.

This chain connects TRBV10-3 to TRBJ1-1, with D unclear. The CDR3 is made up of 13 amino acids. Germline CDR1 is ENHRY and CDR2 is SYGVKD. V was clipped by 7 bases and J by 3 bases, with 12 bases between them. CDR3 protein: CAITEGVDTEAFF. In nucleotides, the CDR3 is TGTGCCATCACCGAGGGAGTTGACACTGAAGCTTTCTTT.

Note on this clone: The same CDR3 is also encoded by other DNA sequences in this sample. V gene TRBV18 combines with J gene TRBJ2-1; 8 bases are a match to TRBD2. From germline, CDR1 is KGHSH and CDR2 LQKENI. The CDR3 has 17 amino acids. J was trimmed by 0 bases and V by 2 bases; bases with no gene match: 6. Written as DNA, the CDR3 is TGTGCCAGCTCACCAAGCCTAGCGGGCAGCTCCTACAATGAGCAGTTCTTC. This sequence encodes CASSPSLAGSSYNEQFF. Using reference TRBV18 and TRBJ2-1 for the parts outside the CDR3, the full variable domain is NAGVMQNPRHLVRRRGQEARLRCSPMKGHSHVYWYRQLPEEGLKFMVYLQKENIIDESGMPKERFSAEFPKEGPSILRIQQVVRGDSAAYFCASSPSLAGSSYNEQFFGPGTRLTVL.

The chain joins TRBV2 to TRBJ2-2; 8 bases match TRBD1. Germline assignment: CDR1 SNHLY and CDR2 FYNNEI. The CDR3 length is 14 residues. J was trimmed by 3 bases and V by 8 bases; bases with no gene match: 5. CDR3 sequence: CASSGTGYTGELFF. CDR3 bases: TGTGCCAGCTCCGGGACAGGCTACACCGGGGAGCTGTTTTTT.

The J gene is TRBJ2-5, the V gene TRBV5-1; 7 bases map to TRBD2. Germline loops: CDR1 SGHRS, CDR2 YFSETQ. The CDR3 spans 15 residues. V dropped 3 bases and J dropped 5; count of bases not matched to a gene: 10. This chain's CDR3 is CASSSYSGPGETQYF. The CDR3 coding sequence is TGCGCCAGCAGCTCTTATAGCGGGCCGGGCGAGACCCAGTACTTC.

V and J are TRBV2 and TRBJ2-7; TRBD1 agrees at 8 bases. CDR3 size: 15 residues. Germline V gene sequence: CDR1 SNHLY, CDR2 FYNNEI. The V gene end was trimmed by 3 bases and the J gene end by 2 bases; junction bases not matched to a gene: 6. CDR3 coding DNA: TGTGCCAGCAGTGACCTACGACAGGGGACCTACGAGCAGTACTTC. This encodes CASSDLRQGTYEQYF.